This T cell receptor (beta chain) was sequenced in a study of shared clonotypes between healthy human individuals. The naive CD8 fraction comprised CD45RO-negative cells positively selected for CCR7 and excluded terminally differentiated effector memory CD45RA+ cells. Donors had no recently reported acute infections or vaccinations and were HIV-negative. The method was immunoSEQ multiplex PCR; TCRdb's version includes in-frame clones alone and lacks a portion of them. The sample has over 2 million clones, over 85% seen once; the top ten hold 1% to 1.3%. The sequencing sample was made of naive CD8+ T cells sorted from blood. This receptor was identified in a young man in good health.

The DNA for the CDR3 is TGTGCCAGCAGCCCCCCTGGACAGGGAATGACGGGGACCCAGTACTTC. Protein product: CASSPPGQGMTGTQYF. The chain employs TRBV9 and TRBJ2-5; 8 nucleotides align to TRBD1. The CDR3 has 16 amino acids. CDR1 is SGDLS and CDR2 is YYNGEE in the germline V gene. Trimming took 4 bases from V and 7 from J; bases not matched to a gene: 15.